These 12 T cell receptor beta chains share one sample of origin, sequenced in a study of immune evolution from preneoplasia to lung adenocarcinoma. Assay used: immunoSEQ multiplex PCR; TCRdb lists only in-frame clones, some missing. Here the sample spans some 7,000 clones, roughly 80% being singletons. Input material: FFPE adjacent normal lung tissue. These receptors were collected from a person aged 55-80 years with lung adenocarcinoma.

This clone was detected a few times. CDR3 bases: TGTGCCAGCAGCTTGAGGGGGCGGGATGCTACAGCTGAGCAGTTCTTC. It specifies CASSLRGRDATAEQFF. The rearrangement joins TRBV11-3 to TRBJ2-1; tentatively, D is TRBD1 (7 bases). The CDR3 contains 16 residues. V was clipped by 3 bases and J by 9 bases, with 21 bases between them. From germline, CDR1 is SGHNT and CDR2 YENEEA.

The chain couples TRBV7-8 to TRBJ2-1; the match to TRBD1 covers 10 bases. CDR3 length equals 15 residues. With 1 base clipped from V and 9 bases from J, the junction kept 6 bases outside the gene matches. The germline gives CDR1 SGHVS, CDR2 FQNEAQ. CDR3 sequence: CASSLVGQGRSEQFF. As DNA, the CDR3 is TGTGCCAGCAGCTTAGTGGGACAGGGGAGGTCTGAGCAGTTCTTC. Combining the CDR3 with reference TRBV7-8 and TRBJ2-1 gives the whole variable domain GAGVSQSPRYKVAKRGQDVALRCDPISGHVSLFWYQQALGQGPEFLTYFQNEAQLDKSGLPSDRFFAERPEGSVSTLKIQRTQQEDSAVYLCASSLVGQGRSEQFFGPGTRLTVL.

The chain recombines TRBV28 with TRBJ1-4; weak D call: TRBD1 (5 bases). V dropped 7 bases and J dropped 5 bases, with 14 bases sitting between them. Germline V lookup: CDR1 MDHEN, CDR2 SYDVKM. This CDR3 spans 14 amino acids. Here the CDR3 reads CASNWGRKNEKLFF. The CDR3 DNA is TGTGCCAGCAACTGGGGACGGAAAAATGAAAAACTGTTTTTT.

There are a few counts of this clone. The chain is built from TRBV27 and TRBJ2-1; D not certain. CDR1 is MNHEY, CDR2 SMNVEV, per germline (reference sequence). V dropped 0 bases and J dropped 3 bases, with 12 bases sitting between them. The CDR3 covers 16 residues. This CDR3 is CASSLSAARFYNEQFF. CDR3 DNA: TGTGCCAGCAGTTTATCGGCTGCCAGATTCTACAATGAGCAGTTCTTC.

The V gene is TRBV2, the J gene TRBJ2-1, with 7 bases aligning to TRBD2. Losses at the gene ends were 8 bases for V and 7 bases for J; bases not matched to a gene: 11. CDR3 size: 14 residues. Germline V gene lookup returns CDR1 SNHLY and CDR2 FYNNEI. For the CDR3, the DNA is TGTGCCAGCCGACCCTCTTGGGGGGGAAATGAGCAGTTCTTC. Translated: CASRPSWGGNEQFF.

This clone was found once. The chain carries TRBV7-3 and TRBJ2-3; 9 bases are shared with TRBD2. V lost 2 bases, J lost 4 bases, and 7 bases stayed unmatched. Germline CDR1 SGHTA, CDR2 FQGTGA. CDR3 size: 16 residues. CDR3 DNA sequence: TGTGCCAGCAGCTTAGCTAGCGGGGAGGGAGCAGATACGCAGTATTTT. Translation gives CASSLASGEGADTQYF.

CDR3 sequence: CASSLGWTEQFF. The CDR3 nucleotides are TGTGCCAGCAGCTTGGGGTGGACTGAGCAGTTCTTC. The chain is built from TRBV5-4 and TRBJ2-1, with D unclear. CDR3 length: 12 residues. Germline values: CDR1 SGHNT, CDR2 YYREEE (reference sequence). Trimming took off 0 bases at V and 9 bases at J, with 7 bases between the two ends.

The chain has TRBV4-1 and TRBJ2-7; D not resolved. The length of the CDR3 is 13 residues. V dropped 1 base and J dropped 1 base, with 5 bases sitting between them. Germline values: CDR1 MGHRA, CDR2 YSYEKL. CDR3 sequence: CASSQGGSYEQYV. The CDR3 DNA is TGCGCCAGCAGCCAAGGGGGATCCTACGAGCAGTACGTC.

There are a few counts of this clone. This rearrangement joins TRBV25-1 to TRBJ1-1; D remains unclear. The ends were cut back, 3 bases at V and 5 bases at J, with 7 bases in the middle. Germline loops: CDR1 MGHDK, CDR2 SYGVNS. This CDR3 region has 12 residues. The CDR3 reads CASSDGPTEAFF. The CDR3 nucleotides read TGTGCCAGCAGTGATGGACCGACTGAAGCTTTCTTT.

The chain has TRBV12-5 and TRBJ2-3; 7 bases line up with TRBD2. Germline V gives CDR1 LGHNT, CDR2 FRNRAP. The CDR3 is made up of 15 amino acids. The V gene end was trimmed by 6 bases and the J gene end by 4 bases; junction bases not matched to a gene: 10. The CDR3 nucleotides are TGTGCTAGTGGCCCCGGCGGGGGAGTAGCAGATACGCAGTATTTT. Translation: CASGPGGGVADTQYF.

This sequence joins TRBV2 and TRBJ2-1; the match to TRBD2 covers 8 bases. Germline-derived CDR1 and CDR2 are SNHLY and FYNNEI. V lost 8 bases, J lost 3 bases, and 3 bases stayed unmatched. The CDR3 spans 13 residues. In DNA form, the CDR3 reads TGTGCCAGCGGTAGCGGGAACTACAATGAGCAGTTCTTC. It is translated as CASGSGNYNEQFF.

By share, this clone counts as medium-sized. V and J are TRBV18 and TRBJ2-1; 9 bases fit TRBD2. The CDR3 spans 15 residues. V trimming: 0 bases; J trimming: 7 bases; junction bases outside the gene matches: 4. In germline, CDR1 is KGHSH, CDR2 LQKENI. The CDR3 DNA follows: TGTGCCAGCTCACCACCTAGCGGGAGTCGGAATGAGCAGTTCTTC. Protein sequence: CASSPPSGSRNEQFF.